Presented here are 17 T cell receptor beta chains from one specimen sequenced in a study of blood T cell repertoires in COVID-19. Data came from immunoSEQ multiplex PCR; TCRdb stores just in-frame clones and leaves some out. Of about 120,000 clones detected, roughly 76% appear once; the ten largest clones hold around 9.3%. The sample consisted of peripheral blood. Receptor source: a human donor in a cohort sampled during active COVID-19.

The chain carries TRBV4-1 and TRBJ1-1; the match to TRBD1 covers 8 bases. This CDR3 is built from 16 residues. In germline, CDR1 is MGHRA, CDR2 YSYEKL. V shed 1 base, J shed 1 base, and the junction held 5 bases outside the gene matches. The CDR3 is CASSQVPGTGNTEAFF. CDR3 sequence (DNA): TGCGCCAGCAGCCAAGTTCCCGGGACAGGGAACACTGAAGCTTTCTTT.

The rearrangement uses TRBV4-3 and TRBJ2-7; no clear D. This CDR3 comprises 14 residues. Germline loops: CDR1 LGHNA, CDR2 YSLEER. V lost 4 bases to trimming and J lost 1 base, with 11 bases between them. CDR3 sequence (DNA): TGCGCCAGCAGCCGGGCTCGGTTATCCTACGAGCAGTACTTC. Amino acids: CASSRARLSYEQYF.

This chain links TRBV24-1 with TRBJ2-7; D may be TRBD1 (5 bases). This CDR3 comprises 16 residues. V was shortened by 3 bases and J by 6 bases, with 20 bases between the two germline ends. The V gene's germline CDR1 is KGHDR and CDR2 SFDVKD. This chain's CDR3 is CATSDAAQVSISEQYF. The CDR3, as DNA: TGTGCCACCAGTGATGCGGCACAGGTCTCAATTTCCGAGCAGTACTTC.

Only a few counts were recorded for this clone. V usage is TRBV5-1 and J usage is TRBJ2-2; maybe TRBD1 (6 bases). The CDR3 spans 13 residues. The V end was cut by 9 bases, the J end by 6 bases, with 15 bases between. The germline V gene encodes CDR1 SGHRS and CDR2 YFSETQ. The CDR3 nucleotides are TGCGCCACCTCCCGACAGGCAGCCGGGGAGCTGTTTTTT. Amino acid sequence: CATSRQAAGELFF.

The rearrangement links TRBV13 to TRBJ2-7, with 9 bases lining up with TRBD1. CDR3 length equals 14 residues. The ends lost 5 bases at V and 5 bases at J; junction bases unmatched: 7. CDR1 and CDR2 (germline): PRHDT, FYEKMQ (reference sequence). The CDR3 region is CASSRQGVNNEQYF. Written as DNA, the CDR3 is TGTGCCAGCAGCCGACAGGGGGTAAACAACGAGCAGTACTTC.

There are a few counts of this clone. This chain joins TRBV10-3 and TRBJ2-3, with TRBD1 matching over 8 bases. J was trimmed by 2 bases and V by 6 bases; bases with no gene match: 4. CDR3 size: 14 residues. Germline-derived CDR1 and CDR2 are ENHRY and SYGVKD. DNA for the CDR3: TGTGCCATCAGGAGACAGGGGAACACAGATACGCAGTATTTT. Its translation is CAIRRQGNTDTQYF.

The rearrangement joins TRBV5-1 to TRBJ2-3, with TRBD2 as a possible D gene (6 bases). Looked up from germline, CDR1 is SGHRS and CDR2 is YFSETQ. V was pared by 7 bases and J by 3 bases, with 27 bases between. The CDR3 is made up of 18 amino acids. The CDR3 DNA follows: TGCGCCAGCCGCAATGGGAGGCCGCCCCTACAGCAGACAGATACGCAGTATTTT. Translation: CASRNGRPPLQQTDTQYF.

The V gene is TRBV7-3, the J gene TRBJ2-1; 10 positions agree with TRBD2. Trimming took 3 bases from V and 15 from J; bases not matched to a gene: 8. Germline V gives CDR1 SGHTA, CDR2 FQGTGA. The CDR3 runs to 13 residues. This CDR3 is CASSLGSGGATFF. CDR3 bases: TGTGCCAGCAGCTTGGGAAGCGGGGGGGCGACGTTCTTC.

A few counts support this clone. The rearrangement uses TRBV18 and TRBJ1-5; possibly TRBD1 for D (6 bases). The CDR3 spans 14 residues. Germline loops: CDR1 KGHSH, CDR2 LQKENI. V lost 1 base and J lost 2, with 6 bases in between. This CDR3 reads CASSPQGGNQPQHF. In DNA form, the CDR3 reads TGTGCCAGCTCACCACAGGGGGGCAATCAGCCCCAGCATTTT.

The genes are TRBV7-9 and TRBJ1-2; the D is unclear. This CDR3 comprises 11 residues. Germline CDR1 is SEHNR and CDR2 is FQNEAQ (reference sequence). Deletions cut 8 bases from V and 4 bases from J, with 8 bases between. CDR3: CASAHRYGYTF. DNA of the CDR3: TGTGCCAGCGCGCACCGCTATGGCTACACCTTC.

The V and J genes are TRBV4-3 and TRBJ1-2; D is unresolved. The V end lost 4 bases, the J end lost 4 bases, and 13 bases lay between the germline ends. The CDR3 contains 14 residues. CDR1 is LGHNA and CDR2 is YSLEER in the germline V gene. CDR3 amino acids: CASSPNAGLYGYTF. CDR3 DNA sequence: TGCGCCAGCAGCCCCAACGCAGGCCTCTATGGCTACACCTTC.

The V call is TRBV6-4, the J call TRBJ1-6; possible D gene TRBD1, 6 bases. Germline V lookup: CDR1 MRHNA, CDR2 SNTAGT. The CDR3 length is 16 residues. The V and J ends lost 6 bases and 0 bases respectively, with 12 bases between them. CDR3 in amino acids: CASRRQASSYNSPLHF. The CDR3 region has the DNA TGTGCCAGCAGACGACAGGCAAGCTCCTATAATTCACCCCTCCACTTT.

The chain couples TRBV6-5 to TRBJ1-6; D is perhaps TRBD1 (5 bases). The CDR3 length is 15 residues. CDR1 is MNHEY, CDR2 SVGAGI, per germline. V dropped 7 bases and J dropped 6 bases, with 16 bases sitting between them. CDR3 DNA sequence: TGTGCCAGCATGAGGGGCAGGGAGGCTAATTCACCCCTCCACTTT. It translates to CASMRGREANSPLHF.

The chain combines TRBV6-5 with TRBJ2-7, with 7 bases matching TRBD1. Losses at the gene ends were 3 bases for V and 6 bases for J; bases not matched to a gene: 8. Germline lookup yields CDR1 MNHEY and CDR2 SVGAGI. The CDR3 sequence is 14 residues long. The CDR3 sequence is CASSYQTGLSEQYF. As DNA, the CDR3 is TGTGCCAGCAGTTATCAGACAGGGTTAAGCGAGCAGTACTTC.

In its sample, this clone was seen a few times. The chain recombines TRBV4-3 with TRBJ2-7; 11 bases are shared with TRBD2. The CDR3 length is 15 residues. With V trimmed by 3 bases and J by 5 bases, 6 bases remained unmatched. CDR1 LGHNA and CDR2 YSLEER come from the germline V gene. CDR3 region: CASSQQLAGADEQYF. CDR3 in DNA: TGCGCCAGCAGCCAGCAACTAGCGGGAGCTGACGAGCAGTACTTC.

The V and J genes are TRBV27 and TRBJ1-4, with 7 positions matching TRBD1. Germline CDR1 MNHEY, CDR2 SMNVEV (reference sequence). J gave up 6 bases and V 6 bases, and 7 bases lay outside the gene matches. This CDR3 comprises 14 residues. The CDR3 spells CASRLLQGDEKLFF. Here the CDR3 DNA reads TGTGCCAGCAGGCTACTCCAGGGGGATGAAAAACTGTTTTTT.

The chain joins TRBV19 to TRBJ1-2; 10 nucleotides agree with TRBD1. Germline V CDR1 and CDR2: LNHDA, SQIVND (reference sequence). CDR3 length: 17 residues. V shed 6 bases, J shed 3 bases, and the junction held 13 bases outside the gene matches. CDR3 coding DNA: TGTGCCAGTAGGTCGTCGGGCGGGACAGGGGTGGACTATGGCTACACCTTC. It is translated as CASRSSGGTGVDYGYTF.